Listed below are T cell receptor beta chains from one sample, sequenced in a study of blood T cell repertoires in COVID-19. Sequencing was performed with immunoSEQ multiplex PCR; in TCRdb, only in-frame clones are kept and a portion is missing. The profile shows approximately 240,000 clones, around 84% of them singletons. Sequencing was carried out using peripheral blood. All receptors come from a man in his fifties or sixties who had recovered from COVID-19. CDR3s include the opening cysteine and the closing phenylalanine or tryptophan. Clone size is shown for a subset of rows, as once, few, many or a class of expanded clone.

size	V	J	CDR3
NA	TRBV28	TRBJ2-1	CASRNRVPYNEQFF
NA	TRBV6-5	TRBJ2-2	CASSYQGGTGELFF
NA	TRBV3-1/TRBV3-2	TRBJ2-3	CASSQGLVQGTQYF
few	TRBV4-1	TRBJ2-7	CASSPWRTSGSQTPSYEQYF
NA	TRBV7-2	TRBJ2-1	CASSSSGISYNEQFF
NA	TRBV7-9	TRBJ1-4	CASSPNGQAREKLFF
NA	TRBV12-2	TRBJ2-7	CASRLAAIRRLRSSYEQYF
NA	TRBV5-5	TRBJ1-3	CASSQTGSGNTIYF
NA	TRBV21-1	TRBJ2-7	CASSKNGLAGYEQYF
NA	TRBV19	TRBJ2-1	CASSPRQGGRNEQFF
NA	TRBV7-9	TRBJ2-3	CASSPRSF
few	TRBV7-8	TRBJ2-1	CASSTPGSEQFF
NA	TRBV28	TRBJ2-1	CASTLGRTAIRFSYNEQFF
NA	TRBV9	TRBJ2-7	CASSVGWGLTREQYF
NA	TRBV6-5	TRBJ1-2	CASGLWDRGSGYTF
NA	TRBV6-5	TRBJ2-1	CASSYGTSLRNEQFF
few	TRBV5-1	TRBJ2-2	CASSPRGGGTTGELFF
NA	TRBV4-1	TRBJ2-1	CASSLRQSSNNEQFF
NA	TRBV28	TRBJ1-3	CASNARDTGNTIYF
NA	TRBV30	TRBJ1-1	CASGLNTEAFF
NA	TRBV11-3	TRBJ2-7	CASSPGEGVSYEQYF
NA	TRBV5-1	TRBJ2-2	CASSLDLQGTSTGELFF
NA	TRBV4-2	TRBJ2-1	CASSQPWTGTNEQFF
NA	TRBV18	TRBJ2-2	CASSGQGMNTGELFF
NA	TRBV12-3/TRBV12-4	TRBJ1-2	CASSQGQRYGYTF
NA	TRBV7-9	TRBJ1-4	CASSPGINEKLFF
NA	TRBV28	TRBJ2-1	CASSLSGLAGNNEQFF
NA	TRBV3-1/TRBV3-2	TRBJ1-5	CASSQGLRNQPQHF
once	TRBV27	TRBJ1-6	CASRTGQGNSPLHF
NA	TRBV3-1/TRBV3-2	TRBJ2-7	CASRNGGTYEQYF
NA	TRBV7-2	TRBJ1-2	CASSLGRIAGDGYTF
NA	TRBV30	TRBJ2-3	CAWSGAGGTDTQYF
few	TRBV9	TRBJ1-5	CASGGSQPQHF
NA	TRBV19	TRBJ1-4	CASSTRQSSNEKLFF
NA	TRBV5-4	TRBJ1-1	CASSLAAGMNTEAFF
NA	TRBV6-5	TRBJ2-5	CASSYAGGAETQYF
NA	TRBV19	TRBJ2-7	CASRGQGEYEQYF
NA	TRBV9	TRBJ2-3	CASSVRGGDTQYF
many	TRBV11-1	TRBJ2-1	CASSSNSGRAGNEQFF
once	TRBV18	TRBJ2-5	CASSPRASGTETQYF
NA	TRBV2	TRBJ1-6	CASSDRVGNSPLHF
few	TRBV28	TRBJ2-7	CASRSSFYEQYF
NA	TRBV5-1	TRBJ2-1	CASNSGTEAYNEQFF
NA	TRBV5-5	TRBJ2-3	CASSPPGTSGLQTDTQYF
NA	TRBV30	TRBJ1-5	CAWNRDRMSPQHF
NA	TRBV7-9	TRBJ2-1	CASSVRQGTSGRAGEQFF
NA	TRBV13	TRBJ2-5	CASRPSGAIQETQYF
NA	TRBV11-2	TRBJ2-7	CASSLLPSSYEQYF
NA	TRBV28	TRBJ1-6	CASRGGDRGQNSPLHF
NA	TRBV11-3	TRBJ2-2	CASSSYSGAGELFF
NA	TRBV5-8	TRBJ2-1	CASSLSLAGVPLYNEQFF
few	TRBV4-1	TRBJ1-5	CASSQVQAINQPQHF
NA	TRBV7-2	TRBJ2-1	CASSLSGTSYNEQFF
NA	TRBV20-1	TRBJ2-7	CSGDRDYEQYF
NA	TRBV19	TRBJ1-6	CASSTQSGAGSPLHF